One sample yielded the 20 T cell receptor beta chains listed below, sequenced in a study of beta chain features in type 1 diabetes. Notes on the study in general: Moderately but significantly shorter TCRB CDR3s were found in Type 1 diabetes patients in all four CD4+ subsets.

Of the isolated RNA, all was reverse transcribed, and so the sequenced material was expressed TCRB transcripts. Sequenced by immunoSEQ multiplex PCR; TCRdb stores in-frame clones only, minus some. The sample lists around 710,000 clones, 9.5% to 15% seen once, with around 0.12% in the top ten. The antigens for these receptors are not known. The source material was naive CD4+ T cells from blood. These receptor sequences come from a young man with type 1 diabetes.

DNA for the CDR3: TGCGCCAGCAGAAAGGGGTCCGATCAGCCCCAGCATTTT. Protein: CASRKGSDQPQHF. This chain joins TRBV5-1 and TRBJ1-5; a weak D match, TRBD1 (5 bases). In germline, CDR1 is SGHRS, CDR2 YFSETQ. The CDR3 length is 13 residues. V shed 5 bases and J shed 5 bases, with 11 bases lying between them. Drawing the rest from reference TRBV5-1 and TRBJ1-5, the complete variable domain is KAGVTQTPRYLIKTRGQQVTLSCSPISGHRSVSWYQQTPGQGLQFLFEYFSETQRNKGNFPGRFSGRQFSNSRSEMNVSTLELGDSALYLCASRKGSDQPQHFGDGTRLSIL.

This clone came up many times. This sequence joins TRBV13 and TRBJ1-4; D is unclear. Germline V gene data show CDR1 as PRHDT and CDR2 as FYEKMQ (reference sequence). The CDR3 is made up of 12 amino acids. V was clipped by 2 bases and J by 3 bases, with 1 base between them. For the CDR3, the DNA is TGTGCCAGCAGCTTACCTAATGAAAAACTGTTTTTT. It specifies CASSLPNEKLFF.

This clone has more than one count but fewer than ten. CDR3 region: CASGEGGPGTQYF. The CDR3 nucleotides read TGTGCCAGCGGAGAGGGCGGTCCTGGGACCCAGTACTTC. The rearrangement links TRBV6-6 to TRBJ2-5; possibly TRBD2 for D (5 bases). Trimming shortened V by 8 bases and J by 7 bases, and 17 bases separated the two germline ends. The CDR3 runs 13 residues. Germline-derived CDR1 and CDR2 are MNHNY and SVGAGI (reference sequence).

V and J are TRBV5-1 and TRBJ2-5; D gene unclear. The CDR3 consists of 13 residues. V lost 5 bases and J lost 1, with 9 bases in between. Per germline, CDR1 SGHRS and CDR2 YFSETQ. The CDR3 nucleotides are TGCGCCAGCAGGGCAGACGTCCAAGAGACCCAGTACTTC. The encoded protein is CASRADVQETQYF.

V and J are TRBV4-2 and TRBJ1-2; D gene ambiguous. The V gene's germline CDR1 is LGHNA and CDR2 YNFKEQ. V lost 0 bases, J lost 4 bases, and 12 bases lay in between. The CDR3 is 15 amino acids. This chain's CDR3 is CASSQDLTARYGYTF. CDR3 nucleotides: TGTGCCAGCAGCCAAGATCTAACAGCTCGCTATGGCTACACCTTC.

There are a few counts of this clone. Other DNA sequences in the same sample also yield this CDR3. V is TRBV7-2 and J is TRBJ1-1; weak D call: TRBD1 (5 bases). The V gene's germline CDR1 is SGHTA and CDR2 FQGNSA. V was trimmed by 5 bases and J by 8 bases, leaving 12 bases between them. The CDR3 is made up of 12 amino acids. The CDR3 reads CASSLQGIEAFF. CDR3 DNA: TGTGCCAGCAGCCTCCAGGGAATCGAAGCTTTCTTT.

V and J are TRBV19 and TRBJ2-7, with 7 bases matching TRBD1. The CDR3 consists of 13 residues. CDR1 LNHDA and CDR2 SQIVND come from the germline V gene (reference sequence). V trimming: 6 bases; J trimming: 0 bases; junction bases outside the gene matches: 2. CDR3 sequence: CASRRDSSYEQYF. CDR3 coding DNA: TGTGCCAGTAGGAGGGACAGCTCCTACGAGCAGTACTTC.

The CDR3: CAWSVAGETQYF. The CDR3 DNA is TGTGCCTGGAGTGTAGCGGGAGAGACCCAGTACTTC. V usage is TRBV30 and J usage is TRBJ2-5, with a weak D call TRBD2 (6 bases). This CDR3 is built from 12 residues. Trimming removed 0 bases from V and 4 bases from J, with 6 bases in between. The germline V gene has CDR1 GTSNPN and CDR2 SVGIG (reference sequence).

As concerns this clone: The same CDR3 can be traced to other DNA sequences in this sample. The chain has TRBV7-9 and TRBJ2-5; possible D gene TRBD1, 5 bases. Between the trimmed V and J ends, which lost 1 base and 5 bases, there was a span of 8 bases. The CDR3 loop spans 13 amino acids. The germline V gene encodes CDR1 SEHNR and CDR2 FQNEAQ (reference sequence). The CDR3: CASSLVPGETQYF. The DNA for the CDR3 is TGTGCCAGCAGCTTAGTTCCAGGGGAGACCCAGTACTTC.

The chain couples TRBV7-6 to TRBJ2-5; D gene uncertain. V was cut by 4 bases and J by 0 bases, with 9 bases left in between. CDR1 and CDR2 (germline): SGHVS, FNYEAQ. The CDR3 has 14 amino acids. In nucleotides, the CDR3 is TGTGCCAGCAGCTCGACATCGTACCAAGAGACCCAGTACTTC. Protein: CASSSTSYQETQYF.

The gene calls are TRBV6-5 and TRBJ1-1; tentatively, D is TRBD1 (5 bases). From germline, CDR1 is MNHEY and CDR2 SVGAGI. The CDR3 runs to 13 residues. V was shortened by 0 bases and J by 11 bases, with 13 bases between the two germline ends. CDR3 sequence reads: CASSYSNPGDAFF. The DNA of the CDR3 is TGTGCCAGCAGTTACTCTAATCCGGGGGACGCTTTCTTT.

The chain carries TRBV7-3 and TRBJ1-1; D is ambiguous. Trimming cost V 2 bases and J 3 bases, with 7 bases left between them. The CDR3 sequence is 13 residues long. From germline, CDR1 is SGHTA and CDR2 FQGTGA. The CDR3 is CASSLSGDTEAFF. The CDR3 DNA reads as TGTGCCAGCAGCTTATCAGGAGACACTGAAGCTTTCTTT.

The chain is built from TRBV7-3 and TRBJ1-1; D not resolved. The germline gives CDR1 SGHTA, CDR2 FQGTGA. The ends were cut back, 3 bases at V and 2 bases at J, with 7 bases in the middle. There are 13 residues in the CDR3. CDR3 sequence (DNA): TGTGCCAGCAGCTTTCGTCGTAACACTGAAGCTTTCTTT. Protein sequence: CASSFRRNTEAFF.

The chain uses TRBV7-9 and TRBJ1-4, with a possible D match to TRBD1 (5 bases). Deletions cut 5 bases from V and 0 bases from J, with 10 bases between. CDR1 and CDR2 (germline): SEHNR, FQNEAQ (reference sequence). The CDR3 runs to 15 residues. CDR3 bases: TGTGCCAGCAGCCCCCAGGGAGCAACTAATGAAAAACTGTTTTTT. This translates into CASSPQGATNEKLFF.

The J gene is TRBJ2-3, the V gene TRBV2; 12 bases match TRBD2. The CDR3 is 17 amino acids. V lost 5 bases to trimming and J lost 0 bases; unmatched junction nucleotides: 6. From germline, CDR1 is SNHLY and CDR2 FYNNEI. The CDR3 sequence: CASSRTSGAYSTDTQYF. The CDR3 DNA sequence: TGTGCCAGCAGTAGGACTAGCGGGGCCTATAGCACAGATACGCAGTATTTT.

This chain links TRBV29-1 with TRBJ1-2; D is unclear. Germline V gives CDR1 SQVTM, CDR2 ANQGSEA. The CDR3 extends over 14 amino acids. V lost 4 bases and J lost 3, with 15 bases in between. The CDR3 loop is CSVVLPSLHYGYTF. The CDR3 nucleotides are TGCAGCGTTGTATTGCCCAGTTTACACTATGGCTACACCTTC.

In this sample, this clone turned up a few times. The chain is built from TRBV5-6 and TRBJ1-6; no definite D call. V dropped 0 bases and J dropped 7 bases, with 8 bases sitting between them. The CDR3 totals 14 residues. Germline values: CDR1 SGHDT, CDR2 YYEEEE. The CDR3 DNA reads as TGTGCCAGCAGCTTGGAACAGATCAATTCACCCCTCCACTTT. Its protein product is CASSLEQINSPLHF.

This clone has a handful of counts. The chain uses TRBV27 and TRBJ1-1, with 7 bases identical to TRBD1. CDR1 is MNHEY, CDR2 SMNVEV, per germline (reference sequence). The J segment lost 1 base and the V segment lost 4 bases, leaving 3 bases of the junction unmatched. The CDR3 has 14 amino acids. The CDR3 loop is CASSSRTGNTEAFF. The CDR3 DNA follows: TGTGCCAGCAGTTCCCGGACAGGGAACACTGAAGCTTTCTTT.

This sequence joins TRBV6-4 and TRBJ1-1; maybe TRBD1 (5 bases). Germline V lookup: CDR1 MRHNA, CDR2 SNTAGT. CDR3 length: 13 amino acids. V was pared by 5 bases and J by 5 bases, with 12 bases between. CDR3 loop: CASSPSRGTEAFF. DNA of the CDR3: TGTGCCAGCAGTCCCTCGCGGGGGACTGAAGCTTTCTTT.

This rearrangement joins TRBV18 to TRBJ2-2; 7 bases line up with TRBD1. J gave up 7 bases and V 4 bases, and 9 bases lay outside the gene matches. Germline CDR1 and CDR2: KGHSH and LQKENI. The CDR3 spans 15 residues. CDR3 nucleotide sequence: TGTGCCAGCTCACGACAGGGCACCGAGGTCGGGGAGCTGTTTTTT. It is translated as CASSRQGTEVGELFF.